Following are 11 T cell receptor beta chains from one sample sequenced in a study of T cells in Graves' hyperthyroidism and ophthalmopathy. Amplification targeted TCR beta CDR3 regions from RNA transcripts. The primer set for the first-round RT-PCR of the TCR CDR3 was HTBI. TCRdb ran MiXCR on the multiplex PCR reads and lists one entry per CDR3 protein. Here the sample spans more than 350,000 distinct CDR3 sequences, roughly 15% being singletons. Sequencing was done on a sample of blood. All receptors derive from a woman aged 60 to 75 with Graves' ophthalmopathy.

This sequence joins TRBV6-4 and TRBJ2-7; D unresolved. The CDR3 is made up of 12 amino acids. Germline-derived CDR1 and CDR2 are MRHNA and SNTAGT. Trimming shortened V by 9 bases and J by 2 bases, and 11 bases separated the two germline ends. CDR3 in DNA: TGTGCCAGGGACGGGTCCCCCTACGAGCAGTACTTC. Translated, it gives CARDGSPYEQYF.

The chain recombines TRBV9 with TRBJ2-1, with 10 bases identical to TRBD2. Trimming removed 3 bases from V and 0 bases from J; junction bases left unmatched: 3. Germline loops: CDR1 SGDLS, CDR2 YYNGEE. The CDR3 contains 16 residues. CDR3 sequence (DNA): TGTGCCAGCAGCGGTTGGACTAGCGGCTCCTACAATGAGCAGTTCTTC. This translates into CASSGWTSGSYNEQFF.

Worth noting for this clonotype: A read error may be the cause here, since a much bigger clone is one base away. J is TRBJ1-4 and V is TRBV7-3; no definite D call. Germline CDR1 SGHTA, CDR2 FQGTGA. The CDR3 loop spans 16 amino acids. The CDR3 DNA sequence: TGTGTCAGCAGCTTCGAGGTCCATGCAACTAATGAAAAACTGTTTTTT. This codes for CVSSFEVHATNEKLFF.

J is TRBJ1-6 and V is TRBV28, with D possibly being TRBD1 (5 bases). The germline gives CDR1 MDHEN, CDR2 SYDVKM. CDR3 size: 16 residues. Trimming stripped 2 bases from V and 2 bases from J, with 10 bases between. CDR3: CASSLGPGPYNSPLHF. In DNA form, the CDR3 reads TGTGCCAGCAGTTTAGGGCCAGGGCCCTATAATTCACCCCTCCACTTT.

This clonotype was recorded many times. The chain links TRBV5-1 to TRBJ2-7; 11 positions agree with TRBD2. The CDR3 totals 14 residues. V gave up 5 bases and J gave up 3 bases; unmatched junction bases: 4. The germline V gene has CDR1 SGHRS and CDR2 YFSETQ. As DNA, the CDR3 is TGCGCCAGCAGATTCCTAGCGGGAGGCTACGAGCAGTACTTC. It codes for CASRFLAGGYEQYF. Filled out from reference TRBV5-1 and TRBJ2-7, the complete variable domain reads KAGVTQTPRYLIKTRGQQVTLSCSPISGHRSVSWYQQTPGQGLQFLFEYFSETQRNKGNFPGRFSGRQFSNSRSEMNVSTLELGDSALYLCASRFLAGGYEQYFGPGTRLTVT.

In this sample, this clonotype turned up a few times. V gene TRBV19 combines with J gene TRBJ2-1; D uncertain. This CDR3 contains 9 residues. Germline CDR1 reads LNHDA; CDR2 reads SQIVND (reference sequence). The V gene lost 8 bases and the J gene lost 8 bases, with 4 bases spanning the gap. CDR3 bases: TGTGCCAGTGGCCATGAGCAGTTCTTC. It translates to CASGHEQFF.

The sample holds many counts of this clonotype. The gene calls are TRBV3-1 and TRBJ2-7, with D unresolved. Germline V gene data show CDR1 as LGHDT and CDR2 as YNNKEL (reference sequence). CDR3 size: 12 residues. Trimming shortened V by 1 base and J by 7 bases, and 8 bases separated the two germline ends. The CDR3 nucleotides are TGTGCCAGCAGCCAAGCAGACGGGGAGCAGTACTTC. Translating gives CASSQADGEQYF.

This clonotype has ten or more counts. The genes are TRBV20-1 and TRBJ2-7; 10 nucleotides line up with TRBD2. The CDR3 loop spans 14 amino acids. The germline gives CDR1 DFQATT, CDR2 SNEGSKA (reference sequence). Trimming took 3 bases from V and 5 from J; bases not matched to a gene: 7. CDR3 protein: CSARVIAGGNEQYF. In DNA form, the CDR3 reads TGCAGTGCTAGGGTAATAGCGGGAGGTAACGAGCAGTACTTC.

This rearrangement joins TRBV6-5 to TRBJ1-5; D is perhaps TRBD1 (6 bases). CDR3 length: 14 amino acids. Germline V CDR1 and CDR2: MNHEY, SVGAGI. V lost 2 bases to trimming and J lost 6 bases, with 11 bases between them. CDR3 protein: CASSYQGSSQPQHF. DNA of the CDR3: TGTGCCAGCAGTTACCAGGGGTCGAGTCAGCCCCAGCATTTT.

This clonotype was recorded at least ten times. The rearrangement links TRBV28 to TRBJ2-1, with D hard to call. From germline, CDR1 is MDHEN and CDR2 SYDVKM. The CDR3 totals 15 residues. V was trimmed by 7 bases and J by 0 bases, leaving 13 bases between them. The CDR3: CASNLPRSSYNEQFF. The CDR3 nucleotides are TGTGCCAGCAACCTACCGAGGAGCTCCTACAATGAGCAGTTCTTC. The whole variable domain, filled in from reference TRBV28 and TRBJ2-1, reads DVKVTQSSRYLVKRTGEKVFLECVQDMDHENMFWYRQDPGLGLRLIYFSYDVKMKEKGDIPEGYSVSREKKERFSLILESASTNQTSMYLCASNLPRSSYNEQFFGPGTRLTVL.

The rearrangement links TRBV29-1 to TRBJ1-2; TRBD1 is a possible D gene (6 bases). The V and J ends lost 0 bases and 8 bases respectively, with 7 bases between them. The CDR3 contains 11 residues. Germline values: CDR1 SQVTM, CDR2 ANQGSEA. This chain's CDR3 is CSVEEGAGYTF. CDR3 DNA sequence: TGCAGCGTTGAAGAGGGGGCAGGCTACACCTTC.